This T cell receptor (beta chain) was captured by sequencing in a study of blood T cell repertoires in COVID-19 (dated by TCRdb to 2020 to 2021). For the study in its entirety: The collaborator samples originated in the United States, Italy and Spain and spanned the acute and convalescent phases of COVID-19. The material from the prospective study consisted of cDNA or gDNA derived from T cells, B-cell-depleted T cells, or PBMCs. Deeply sampled blood TCRbeta repertoires from subjects exposed to, actively infected with, or recovered from COVID-19 were included in the dataset. A freely available public database, intended as a resource for researchers studying the immune response to SARS-CoV-2, is where the repertoires were released. The samples were drawn from two sources: the first 160 participants of the ongoing ImmuneRACE study, and about 1,300 subjects contributed by 6 global collaborators. A de-identified subject ID, COVID-19 status, age in years and sex were almost always included in the sample metadata. Where available, HLA class I and class II types were obtained from metadata supplied by the sample provider rather than from assay-based typing.

One collaborating source in Seattle enrolled patients during active infection and followed them longitudinally through the course of disease. The collaborating institutions used their own protocols to collect whole blood in K2EDTA tubes. For TCRbeta analysis, collaborator samples were shipped as frozen whole blood, as isolated PBMCs, or as DNA extracted from either sample type. Details on this clone: This receptor's antigen is unknown. Base qualities are not provided; no much larger clone lies one nucleotide away.

The immunoSEQ Assay, a bias-controlled multiplex PCR, was used to amplify TCRbeta CDR3 regions from genomic DNA. The study's processing was this. The number of nucleated cells in each sample was estimated from the amplification of reference gene primers within the assay. To quantify the absolute abundance of each unique TCRbeta CDR3 rearrangement, sequence reads were collapsed and filtered. For each sample, productive Simpson clonality was calculated by taking the square root of Simpson's diversity index across productive rearrangements. Sourced from immuneACCESS, this table was stored by TCRdb with only in-frame sequences that have V and J called. A share of the clones is absent; for the studies checked, an unresolved V gene accounts for under half, and the remainder has no known explanation. Clone size and the V and J calls come from that table; the DNA yielded D and trimming. Counted in this sample were 110,000 or so clones; roughly 85% of them appeared once. Approximately 5.1% of the sample is in the top ten clones.

Here is what the overall study found, with its caveats: The quantity of clinical and demographic metadata differed by source and by participant and was supplied without curation.

V is cut back by 6 bases and J by 0 bases, with 12 bases in the junction unmatched. Including the terminal cysteine and phenylalanine, the CDR3 comprises 17 residues. Just CDR3 DNA is preserved here, 51 bases in frame from base 1. Per the germline V gene, MDHEN is the CDR1 and SYDVKM is the CDR2. The receptor was isolated from a woman aged 55-69 years with COVID-19, enrolled during active disease. The sample taken for sequencing was peripheral blood. This receptor chain uses TRBV28 and TRBJ1-1; 8 bases in the junction line up with TRBD1. The CDR3 protein: CASRSRTGRALNTEAFF. The DNA reads as follows: TGTGCCAGCAGATCGCGGACAGGGAGGGCGCTGAACACTGAAGCTTTCTTT. Here the CDR3 is joined to the reference TRBV28 and TRBJ1-1 genes, and the full variable domain is: DVKVTQSSRYLVKRTGEKVFLECVQDMDHENMFWYRQDPGLGLRLIYFSYDVKMKEKGDIPEGYSVSREKKERFSLILESASTNQTSMYLCASRSRTGRALNTEAFFGQGTRLTVV.